Following are 27 T cell receptor beta chains from one sample sequenced in a study of long-term antiretroviral therapy in people with HIV. Running of the v3.0 immunoSEQ assay took place at survey level. Here immunoSEQ multiplex PCR was the method, and the copy in TCRdb shows in-frame clones only, minus some. The profile shows about 24,000 clones, under 85% of them singletons. The material sequenced was unsorted PBMCs, taken 0.4 years after starting antiretroviral therapy. The receptor source for this set is a man aged 50-59 years with HIV.

The rearrangement joins TRBV5-1 to TRBJ2-1; 10 nucleotides line up with TRBD1. V shed 4 bases and J 4 bases; nucleotides not matched to a gene: 11. Germline assignment: CDR1 SGHRS and CDR2 YFSETQ. This CDR3 is 17 amino acids long. The CDR3 sequence: CASSQSGTGESYNEQFF. CDR3 DNA: TGCGCCAGCAGCCAGTCCGGGACAGGGGAATCATACAATGAGCAGTTCTTC.

This chain uses TRBV6-1 with TRBJ1-1; D gene uncertain. The CDR3 contains 15 residues. V dropped 2 bases and J dropped 0 bases, with 10 bases sitting between them. Germline V gives CDR1 MNHNS, CDR2 SASEGT. CDR3: CASSELGGVNTEAFF. The CDR3 DNA sequence: TGTGCCAGCAGTGAATTAGGAGGCGTGAACACTGAAGCTTTCTTT.

The CDR3 here is CASSSLVFPYEQYF. DNA for the CDR3: TGTGCCAGCAGCTCCCTGGTCTTCCCCTACGAGCAGTACTTC. The chain has TRBV7-9 and TRBJ2-7, with D hard to call. This CDR3 contains 14 residues. CDR1 and CDR2 (germline): SEHNR, FQNEAQ (reference sequence). V dropped 4 bases and J dropped 2 bases, with 12 bases sitting between them.

This chain links TRBV9 with TRBJ1-3; tentative D call: TRBD1 (6 bases). V was shortened by 3 bases and J by 8 bases, with 12 bases between the two germline ends. Looked up from germline, CDR1 is SGDLS and CDR2 is YYNGEE. There are 13 residues in the CDR3. CDR3 sequence reads: CASSGGGSYTIYF. In DNA form, the CDR3 reads TGTGCCAGCAGCGGAGGGGGGAGCTACACCATATATTTT.

This clone was detected once. This chain's CDR3 is CASSPGPGPSTDTQYF. The CDR3 DNA sequence: TGTGCCAGCAGCCCCGGTCCAGGTCCTAGCACAGATACGCAGTATTTT. The J gene is TRBJ2-3, the V gene TRBV28; D is unclear. The CDR3 spans 16 residues. Trimming cost V 6 bases and J 0 bases, with 16 bases left between them. Looked up from germline, CDR1 is MDHEN and CDR2 is SYDVKM.

This clone came up a few times. V gene TRBV7-9 combines with J gene TRBJ1-5; TRBD1 is a possible D gene (5 bases). Germline values: CDR1 SEHNR, CDR2 FQNEAQ (reference sequence). The CDR3 is 15 residues long. V was cut by 3 bases and J by 3 bases, with 12 bases left in between. CDR3 residues: CASSLGGDLNQPQHF. The CDR3 DNA reads as TGTGCCAGCAGCTTGGGGGGGGACCTCAATCAGCCCCAGCATTTT.

The genes are TRBV9 and TRBJ2-6; D not resolved. The CDR3 runs to 16 residues. Germline lookup yields CDR1 SGDLS and CDR2 YYNGEE. Deletions cut 0 bases from V and 4 bases from J, with 11 bases between. The CDR3, as DNA: TGTGCCAGCAGCGTAGACAGACGGAGCGGGGCCAACGTCCTGACTTTC. It is translated as CASSVDRRSGANVLTF. Using reference TRBV9 and TRBJ2-6 for the parts outside the CDR3, the full variable domain is DSGVTQTPKHLITATGQRVTLRCSPRSGDLSVYWYQQSLDQGLQFLIQYYNGEERAKGNILERFSAQQFPDLHSELNLSSLELGDSALYFCASSVDRRSGANVLTFGAGSRLTVL.

The J gene is TRBJ1-5, the V gene TRBV18; TRBD1 might be the D (5 bases). The CDR3 consists of 13 residues. V was shortened by 3 bases and J by 10 bases, with 13 bases between the two germline ends. CDR1 and CDR2 from the germline V gene are KGHSH and LQKENI. The CDR3 region is CASSPRRGEPQHF. The CDR3 DNA reads TGTGCCAGCTCACCGAGAAGGGGAGAACCCCAGCATTTT.

J is TRBJ2-1 and V is TRBV7-8, with 8 bases that match TRBD1. With V trimmed by 5 bases and J by 5 bases, 5 bases remained unmatched. The CDR3 sequence is 14 residues long. CDR1 and CDR2 (germline): SGHVS, FQNEAQ. The CDR3 region has the DNA TGTGCCAGCAGCACCAGACAGGGGAACAATGAGCAGTTCTTC. Amino acid sequence: CASSTRQGNNEQFF.

This chain connects TRBV4-3 to TRBJ2-7; TRBD2 agrees at 8 bases. The CDR3 contains 16 residues. Trimming at V came to 0 bases and at J to 7 bases, leaving 11 bases not matched to a gene. CDR1 LGHNA and CDR2 YSLEER come from the germline V gene. The CDR3 DNA sequence: TGCGCCAGCAGCCAAGATTCGGGAGGGGGAACGGGAGAGCAGTACTTC. The encoded protein is CASSQDSGGGTGEQYF.

The chain employs TRBV7-9 and TRBJ1-2; D call uncertain. CDR3 length: 14 amino acids. Germline V gives CDR1 SEHNR, CDR2 FQNEAQ (reference sequence). V dropped 5 bases and J dropped 0 bases, with 10 bases sitting between them. In DNA, the CDR3 is TGTGCCAGCAGCCTAAACAGCGCTAACTATGGCTACACCTTC. This sequence encodes CASSLNSANYGYTF.

V usage is TRBV5-1 and J usage is TRBJ1-1; a weak D match, TRBD1 (5 bases). This CDR3 spans 13 amino acids. V was clipped by 4 bases and J by 3 bases, with 10 bases between them. Germline CDR1 reads SGHRS; CDR2 reads YFSETQ. DNA for the CDR3: TGCGCCAGCAGCCATGGAGGGGACACTGAAGCTTTCTTT. It codes for CASSHGGDTEAFF.

The J gene is TRBJ1-4, the V gene TRBV15, with a tentative D call TRBD1 (6 bases). The CDR3 contains 13 residues. Germline CDR1 and CDR2: LNHNV and YYDKDF (reference sequence). Trimming pared 4 bases from V and 6 bases from J, leaving 9 bases between. The CDR3, as DNA: TGTGCCACCAGCAAACAGGGTGATGAAAAACTGTTTTTT. Translated: CATSKQGDEKLFF.

The V gene is TRBV6-5, the J gene TRBJ1-2, with a possible D match to TRBD1 (6 bases). Germline-derived CDR1 and CDR2 are MNHEY and SVGAGI. CDR3 size: 13 residues. V lost 7 bases and J lost 4, with 13 bases in between. The CDR3 bases are TGTGCCAGCACTTCCGGGGGGCTCTATGGCTACACCTTC. Translation gives CASTSGGLYGYTF.

This clone has just one count. The rearrangement links TRBV19 to TRBJ1-1, with 8 bases fitting TRBD1. After removal of 0 bases from V and 0 bases from J, the junction contained 6 bases not matched to a gene. Germline CDR1 reads LNHDA; CDR2 reads SQIVND (reference sequence). The CDR3 runs to 17 residues. The CDR3 reads CASSIDREQGVNTEAFF. CDR3 in DNA: TGTGCCAGTAGTATAGATCGGGAACAGGGGGTGAACACTGAAGCTTTCTTT.

V and J are TRBV5-6 and TRBJ2-2; tentatively, D is TRBD1 (5 bases). V lost 4 bases to trimming and J lost 7 bases, with 14 bases between them. Per the germline V gene, CDR1 is SGHDT and CDR2 is YYEEEE. The CDR3 covers 14 residues. The CDR3 nucleotides are TGTGCCAGCAGCCCGGATAGGGGCGACGGGGAGCTGTTTTTT. Amino acid sequence: CASSPDRGDGELFF. The full variable domain, completed using reference TRBV5-6 and TRBJ2-2, is DAGVTQSPTHLIKTRGQQVTLRCSPKSGHDTVSWYQQALGQGPQFIFQYYEEEERQRGNFPDRFSGHQFPNYSSELNVNALLLGDSALYLCASSPDRGDGELFFGEGSRLTVL.

This chain uses TRBV5-6 with TRBJ2-1; D gene uncertain. CDR3 size: 13 residues. Germline values: CDR1 SGHDT, CDR2 YYEEEE. The V end lost 0 bases, the J end lost 10 bases, and 11 bases lay between the germline ends. DNA of the CDR3: TGTGCCAGCAGCTTGGAAACATCCGGAGAGCAGTTCTTC. This gives the protein CASSLETSGEQFF.

The V call is TRBV28, the J call TRBJ2-1, with 11 bases fitting TRBD1. Germline values: CDR1 MDHEN, CDR2 SYDVKM. The CDR3 is 16 amino acids. Germline trimming cut 7 bases from V and 7 bases from J; bases unmatched to any gene: 12. Here the CDR3 reads CASKLNGQGARNEQFF. CDR3 in DNA: TGTGCCAGCAAACTGAACGGACAGGGGGCGAGGAATGAGCAGTTCTTC.

The V gene is TRBV5-1, the J gene TRBJ1-2, with 9 nucleotides matching TRBD1. This CDR3 comprises 15 residues. The germline V gene has CDR1 SGHRS and CDR2 YFSETQ. V shed 3 bases, J shed 4 bases, and the junction held 7 bases outside the gene matches. The CDR3: CASSSLTGGIYGYTF. CDR3 DNA: TGCGCCAGCAGCTCCCTGACAGGGGGTATCTATGGCTACACCTTC.

The chain couples TRBV9 to TRBJ2-2; unclear D gene. Trimming removed 1 base at V and 1 base at J, with 20 bases between. Germline assignment: CDR1 SGDLS and CDR2 YYNGEE. The CDR3 is made up of 19 amino acids. In DNA, the CDR3 is TGTGCCAGCAGCGTATGGCCCGTCGATTCCTCAAGGAACACCGGGGAGCTGTTTTTT. Protein product: CASSVWPVDSSRNTGELFF.

This rearrangement joins TRBV15 to TRBJ1-3, with D uncertain. With 3 bases removed from V and 0 bases from J, the gap between germline ends came to 9 bases. The germline V gene encodes CDR1 LNHNV and CDR2 YYDKDF (reference sequence). This CDR3 has 15 residues. The CDR3 sequence is CATSRGQDSGNTIYF. Written as DNA, the CDR3 is TGTGCCACCAGCAGGGGTCAGGACTCTGGAAACACCATATATTTT.

This clone was recorded only once. The gene calls are TRBV7-2 and TRBJ1-6; D not resolved. The CDR3 runs 14 residues. V was shortened by 1 base and J by 6 bases, with 7 bases between the two germline ends. Germline V gene lookup returns CDR1 SGHTA and CDR2 FQGNSA. CDR3 protein: CASSLGQLNSPLHF. The CDR3 nucleotides read TGTGCCAGCAGCTTAGGGCAGCTTAATTCACCCCTCCACTTT.

The V gene is TRBV7-9, the J gene TRBJ1-5, with D perhaps matching TRBD1 (5 bases). The V gene's germline CDR1 is SEHNR and CDR2 FQNEAQ (reference sequence). V lost 0 bases and J 5 bases, leaving 17 bases between the germline ends. The CDR3 is made up of 17 amino acids. In nucleotides, the CDR3 is TGTGCCAGCAGCTTAGCTGGGGCGGGTGTAATCGATCAGCCCCAGCATTTT. It encodes CASSLAGAGVIDQPQHF.

The chain joins TRBV6-1 to TRBJ1-2; 8 positions agree with TRBD1. Germline CDR1 reads MNHNS; CDR2 reads SASEGT. The CDR3 has 13 amino acids. V lost 5 bases to trimming and J lost 4 bases; unmatched junction nucleotides: 3. The CDR3 nucleotides read TGTGCCAGCAGTCAGACAGGGGCCTATGGCTACACCTTC. It yields the protein CASSQTGAYGYTF.

V is TRBV7-2 and J is TRBJ2-2, with D perhaps TRBD1 or TRBD2 (5 bases each). Trimming pared 3 bases from V and 0 bases from J, leaving 5 bases between. This CDR3 is built from 14 residues. Per germline, CDR1 SGHTA and CDR2 FQGNSA. CDR3 region: CASSLGANTGELFF. The CDR3 bases are TGTGCCAGCAGCTTGGGGGCGAACACCGGGGAGCTGTTTTTT.

V usage is TRBV7-9 and J usage is TRBJ2-3; 11 bases fit TRBD2. J gave up 1 base and V 5 bases, and 11 bases lay outside the gene matches. Germline loops: CDR1 SEHNR, CDR2 FQNEAQ (reference sequence). This CDR3 has 18 amino acids. This chain's CDR3 is CASSPRVAGGPRTDTQYF. CDR3 nucleotide sequence: TGTGCCAGCAGCCCCCGGGTAGCGGGGGGGCCGCGCACAGATACGCAGTATTTT.

This clone has only a few counts. The V gene is TRBV7-9, the J gene TRBJ1-2; no clear D. Germline values: CDR1 SEHNR, CDR2 FQNEAQ (reference sequence). The V end lost 1 base, the J end lost 7 bases, and 13 bases lay between the germline ends. The CDR3 contains 14 residues. CDR3 bases: TGTGCCAGCAGCTTAGTAGGCGGCTCAGGTGGCTACACCTTC. Its translation: CASSLVGGSGGYTF. The variable domain in full, completed from reference TRBV7-9 and TRBJ1-2, reads DTGVSQNPRHKITKRGQNVTFRCDPISEHNRLYWYRQTLGQGPEFLTYFQNEAQLEKSRLLSDRFSAERPKGSFSTLEIQRTEQGDSAMYLCASSLVGGSGGYTFGSGTRLTVV.